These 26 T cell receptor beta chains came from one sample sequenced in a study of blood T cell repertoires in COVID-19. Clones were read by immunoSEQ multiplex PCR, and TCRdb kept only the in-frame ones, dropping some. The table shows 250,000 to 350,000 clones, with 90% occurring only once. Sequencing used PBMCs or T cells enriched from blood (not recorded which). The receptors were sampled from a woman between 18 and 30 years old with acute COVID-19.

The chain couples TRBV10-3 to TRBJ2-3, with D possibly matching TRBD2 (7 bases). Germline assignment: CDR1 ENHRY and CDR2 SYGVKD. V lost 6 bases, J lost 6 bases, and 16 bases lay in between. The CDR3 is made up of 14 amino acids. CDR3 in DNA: TGTGCCATCAGACCTTCACAGGGAGGGGATACGCAGTATTTT. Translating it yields CAIRPSQGGDTQYF.

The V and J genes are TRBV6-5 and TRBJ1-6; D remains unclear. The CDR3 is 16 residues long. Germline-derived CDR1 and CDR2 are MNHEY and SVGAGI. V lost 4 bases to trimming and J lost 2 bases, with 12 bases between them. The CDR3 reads CASSSSAEAYNSPLHF. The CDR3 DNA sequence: TGTGCCAGCAGTTCCTCGGCCGAGGCCTATAATTCACCCCTCCACTTT.

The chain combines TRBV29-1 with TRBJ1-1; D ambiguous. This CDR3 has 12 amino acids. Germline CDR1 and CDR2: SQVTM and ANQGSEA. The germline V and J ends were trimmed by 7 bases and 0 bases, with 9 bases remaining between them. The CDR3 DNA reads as TGCAGCGCCCTGAGAGTGAACACTGAAGCTTTCTTT. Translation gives CSALRVNTEAFF.

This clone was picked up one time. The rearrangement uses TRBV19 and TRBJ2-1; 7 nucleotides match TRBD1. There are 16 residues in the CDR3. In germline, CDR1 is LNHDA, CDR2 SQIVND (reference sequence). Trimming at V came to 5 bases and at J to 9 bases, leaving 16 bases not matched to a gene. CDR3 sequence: CASSALPGQKDGEQFF. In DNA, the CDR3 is TGTGCCAGTAGTGCGCTCCCGGGACAGAAGGATGGTGAGCAGTTCTTC.

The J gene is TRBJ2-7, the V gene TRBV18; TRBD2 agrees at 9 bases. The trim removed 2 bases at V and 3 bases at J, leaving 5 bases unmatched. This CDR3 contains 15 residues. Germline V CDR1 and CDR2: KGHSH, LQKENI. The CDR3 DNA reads TGTGCCAGCTCACCAACGGCGGGAGGGCACTACGAGCAGTACTTC. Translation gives CASSPTAGGHYEQYF. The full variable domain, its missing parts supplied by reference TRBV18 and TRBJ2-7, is NAGVMQNPRHLVRRRGQEARLRCSPMKGHSHVYWYRQLPEEGLKFMVYLQKENIIDESGMPKERFSAEFPKEGPSILRIQQVVRGDSAAYFCASSPTAGGHYEQYFGPGTRLTVT.

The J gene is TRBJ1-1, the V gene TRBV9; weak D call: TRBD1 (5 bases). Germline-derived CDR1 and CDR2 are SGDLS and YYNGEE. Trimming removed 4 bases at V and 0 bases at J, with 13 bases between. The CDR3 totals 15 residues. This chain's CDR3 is CASSTRGGMNTEAFF. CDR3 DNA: TGTGCCAGCAGCACCCGGGGGGGGATGAACACTGAAGCTTTCTTT.

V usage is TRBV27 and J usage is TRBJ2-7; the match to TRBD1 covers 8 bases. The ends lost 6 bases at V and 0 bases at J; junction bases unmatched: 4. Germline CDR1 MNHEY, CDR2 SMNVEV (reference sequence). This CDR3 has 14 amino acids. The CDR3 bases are TGTGCCAGCAGGGCACAGGGGGTCTCCTACGAGCAGTACTTC. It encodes CASRAQGVSYEQYF.

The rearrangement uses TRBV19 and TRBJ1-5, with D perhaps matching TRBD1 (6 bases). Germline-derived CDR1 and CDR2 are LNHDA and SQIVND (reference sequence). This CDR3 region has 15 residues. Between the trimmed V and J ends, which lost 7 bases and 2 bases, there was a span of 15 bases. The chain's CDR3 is CASTPRPGGNQPQHF. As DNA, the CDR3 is TGTGCCAGTACTCCAAGGCCAGGGGGCAATCAGCCCCAGCATTTT.

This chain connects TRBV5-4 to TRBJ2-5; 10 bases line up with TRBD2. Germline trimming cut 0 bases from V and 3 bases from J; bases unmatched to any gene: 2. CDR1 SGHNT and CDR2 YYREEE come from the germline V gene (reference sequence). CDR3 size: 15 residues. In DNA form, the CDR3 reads TGTGCCAGCAGCTTGGGGCTAGCGGGAGAAGAGACCCAGTACTTC. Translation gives CASSLGLAGEETQYF.

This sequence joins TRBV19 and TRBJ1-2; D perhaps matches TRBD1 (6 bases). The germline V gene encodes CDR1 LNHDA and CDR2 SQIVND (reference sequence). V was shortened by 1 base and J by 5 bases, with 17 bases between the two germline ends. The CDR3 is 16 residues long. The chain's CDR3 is CASSIGLQDRPYGYTF. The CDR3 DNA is TGTGCCAGTAGTATAGGCTTACAGGACAGACCGTATGGCTACACCTTC. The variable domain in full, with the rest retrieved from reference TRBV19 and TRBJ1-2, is DGGITQSPKYLFRKEGQNVTLSCEQNLNHDAMYWYRQDPGQGLRLIYYSQIVNDFQKGDIAEGYSVSREKKESFPLTVTSAQKNPTAFYLCASSIGLQDRPYGYTFGSGTRLTVV.

In DNA form, the CDR3 reads TGTGCCACCAGCGTTACAGGAAGCTCCTACAATGAGCAGTTCTTC. Translation gives CATSVTGSSYNEQFF. The chain joins TRBV15 to TRBJ2-1; maybe TRBD1 (5 bases). Trimming removed 5 bases from V and 0 bases from J, with 11 bases in between. Germline V CDR1 and CDR2: LNHNV, YYDKDF (reference sequence). This CDR3 comprises 15 residues.

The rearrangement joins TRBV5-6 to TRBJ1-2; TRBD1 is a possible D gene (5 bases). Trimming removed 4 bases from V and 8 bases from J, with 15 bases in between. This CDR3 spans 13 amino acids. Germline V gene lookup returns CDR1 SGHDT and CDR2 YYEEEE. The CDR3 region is CASSLREGSGYTF. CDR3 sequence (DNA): TGTGCCAGCAGCCTCAGGGAAGGATCGGGCTACACCTTC.

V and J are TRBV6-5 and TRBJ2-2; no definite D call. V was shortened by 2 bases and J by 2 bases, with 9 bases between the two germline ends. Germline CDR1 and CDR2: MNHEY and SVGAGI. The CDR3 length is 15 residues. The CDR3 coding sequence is TGTGCCAGCAGTTACGGCGGAGTAAACACCGGGGAGCTGTTTTTT. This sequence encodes CASSYGGVNTGELFF.

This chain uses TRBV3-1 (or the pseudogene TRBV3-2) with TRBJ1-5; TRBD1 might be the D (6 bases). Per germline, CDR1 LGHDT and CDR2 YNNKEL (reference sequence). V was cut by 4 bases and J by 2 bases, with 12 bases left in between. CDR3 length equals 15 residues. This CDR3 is CASSPSAGGNQPQHF. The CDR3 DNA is TGTGCCAGCAGCCCGTCCGCAGGGGGCAATCAGCCCCAGCATTTT.

CDR3 coding DNA: TGTGCCAGCAGCCCGTCCCGGGACAGGGGGCGAGGCTATGGCTACACCTTC. The encoded protein is CASSPSRDRGRGYGYTF. V gene TRBV7-3 combines with J gene TRBJ1-2; TRBD1 agrees at 12 bases. V was pared by 5 bases and J by 4 bases, with 11 bases of the junction left unmatched. Germline values: CDR1 SGHTA, CDR2 FQGTGA. The CDR3 is 17 residues long.

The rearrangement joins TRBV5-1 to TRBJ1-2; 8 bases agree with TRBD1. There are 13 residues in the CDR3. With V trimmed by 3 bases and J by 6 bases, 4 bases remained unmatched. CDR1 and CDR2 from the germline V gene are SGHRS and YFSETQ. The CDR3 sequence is CASSSGQDDGYTF. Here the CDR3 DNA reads TGCGCCAGCAGCTCGGGACAGGACGATGGCTACACCTTC. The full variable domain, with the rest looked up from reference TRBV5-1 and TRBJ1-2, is KAGVTQTPRYLIKTRGQQVTLSCSPISGHRSVSWYQQTPGQGLQFLFEYFSETQRNKGNFPGRFSGRQFSNSRSEMNVSTLELGDSALYLCASSSGQDDGYTFGSGTRLTVV.

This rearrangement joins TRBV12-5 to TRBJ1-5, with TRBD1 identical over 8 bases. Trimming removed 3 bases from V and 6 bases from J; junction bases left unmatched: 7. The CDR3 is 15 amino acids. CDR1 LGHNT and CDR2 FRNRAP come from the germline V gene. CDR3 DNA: TGTGCTAGTGGTTTAGACAGGGGAGGAGGTCAGCCCCAGCATTTT. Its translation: CASGLDRGGGQPQHF. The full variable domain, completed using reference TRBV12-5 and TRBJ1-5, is DARVTQTPRHKVTEMGQEVTMRCQPILGHNTVFWYRQTMMQGLELLAYFRNRAPLDDSGMPKDRFSAEMPDATLATLKIQPSEPRDSAVYFCASGLDRGGGQPQHFGDGTRLSIL.

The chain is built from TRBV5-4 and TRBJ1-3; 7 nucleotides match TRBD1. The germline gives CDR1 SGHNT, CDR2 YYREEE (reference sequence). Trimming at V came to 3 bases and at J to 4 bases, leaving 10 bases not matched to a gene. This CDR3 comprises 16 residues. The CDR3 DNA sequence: TGTGCCAGCAGCTCCACGACAGGGCTTATCGGAAACACCATATATTTT. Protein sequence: CASSSTTGLIGNTIYF.

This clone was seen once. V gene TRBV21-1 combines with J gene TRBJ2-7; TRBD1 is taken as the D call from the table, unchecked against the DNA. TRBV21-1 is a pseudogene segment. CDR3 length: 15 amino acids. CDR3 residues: CASSKRDRAPYEQYF. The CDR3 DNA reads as TGTGCCAGCAGCAAAAGGGACAGGGCCCCATACGAGCAGTACTTC.

This CDR3 reads CASSQVVYNSPLHF. The CDR3 DNA sequence: TGTGCCAGCAGCCAAGTAGTGTATAATTCACCCCTCCACTTT. The chain has TRBV3-1 (or the pseudogene TRBV3-2) and TRBJ1-6; D ambiguous. Germline V lookup: CDR1 LGHDT, CDR2 YNNKEL (reference sequence). V was clipped by 1 base and J by 4 bases, with 5 bases between them. This CDR3 contains 14 residues.

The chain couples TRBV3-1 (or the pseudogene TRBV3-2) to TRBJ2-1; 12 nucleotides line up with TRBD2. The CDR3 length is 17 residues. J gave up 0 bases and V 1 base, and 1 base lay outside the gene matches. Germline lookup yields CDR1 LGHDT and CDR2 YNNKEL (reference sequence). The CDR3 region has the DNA TGTGCCAGCAGCCAAGGACTAGCGGGGGCCTCCTACAATGAGCAGTTCTTC. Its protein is CASSQGLAGASYNEQFF.

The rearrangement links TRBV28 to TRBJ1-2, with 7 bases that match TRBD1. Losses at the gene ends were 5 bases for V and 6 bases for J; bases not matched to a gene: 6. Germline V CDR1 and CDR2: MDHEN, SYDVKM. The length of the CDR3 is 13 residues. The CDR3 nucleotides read TGTGCCAGCAGTAACGTGGGACAGCATGGCTACACCTTC. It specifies CASSNVGQHGYTF.

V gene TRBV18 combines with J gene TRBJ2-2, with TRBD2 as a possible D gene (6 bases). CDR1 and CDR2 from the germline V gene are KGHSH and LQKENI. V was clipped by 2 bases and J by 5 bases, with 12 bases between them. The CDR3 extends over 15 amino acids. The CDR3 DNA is TGTGCCAGCTCACCAGGGACCGGGGGAACCGGGGAGCTGTTTTTT. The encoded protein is CASSPGTGGTGELFF. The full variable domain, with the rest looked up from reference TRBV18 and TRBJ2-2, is NAGVMQNPRHLVRRRGQEARLRCSPMKGHSHVYWYRQLPEEGLKFMVYLQKENIIDESGMPKERFSAEFPKEGPSILRIQQVVRGDSAAYFCASSPGTGGTGELFFGEGSRLTVL.

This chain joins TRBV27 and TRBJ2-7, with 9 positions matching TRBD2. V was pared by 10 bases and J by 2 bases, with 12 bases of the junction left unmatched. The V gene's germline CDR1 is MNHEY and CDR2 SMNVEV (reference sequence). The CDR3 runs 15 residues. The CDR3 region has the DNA TGTGCCACTACTAGGGCGGGAGGGGGGCCCTACGAGCAGTACTTC. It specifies CATTRAGGGPYEQYF.

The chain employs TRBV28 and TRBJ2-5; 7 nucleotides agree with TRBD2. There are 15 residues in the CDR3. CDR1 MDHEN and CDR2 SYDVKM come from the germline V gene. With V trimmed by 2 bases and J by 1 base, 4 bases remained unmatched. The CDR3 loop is CASSLPGLPQETQYF. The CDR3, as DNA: TGTGCCAGCAGTTTACCGGGACTACCCCAAGAGACCCAGTACTTC.

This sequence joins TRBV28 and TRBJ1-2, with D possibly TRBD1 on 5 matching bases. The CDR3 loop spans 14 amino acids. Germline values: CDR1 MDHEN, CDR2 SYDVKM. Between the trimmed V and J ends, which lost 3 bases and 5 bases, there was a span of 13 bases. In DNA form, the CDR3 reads TGTGCCAGCAGTTTTGGGGGGGGACTTTATGGCTACACCTTC. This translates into CASSFGGGLYGYTF.